The 8 T cell receptor beta chains presented below share a single source sample, sequenced in a study of CD8+CD57+ T cells in acquired aplastic anemia. For CDR3 and TCR beta VDJ profiling, genomic DNA was the template used. TCRdb ran MiXCR on the reads and lists one entry per CDR3 protein. The top ten hold 2% to 3% of the sample, which has some 120,000 distinct CDR3 sequences, around 48% seen once. Sequences were obtained from sorted CD4+, CD8+, or CD8+CD57+ T cells (not recorded which) from PBMCs. The source is a human donor in good health, serving as a control.

The chain recombines TRBV12-3 or TRBV12-4 with TRBJ2-3, with a possible D match to TRBD2 (6 bases). The length of the CDR3 is 18 residues. V was trimmed by 6 bases and J by 5 bases, leaving 27 bases between them. The CDR3 DNA reads TGTGCCAGCAGCGGAACGGCGGGGCGACTCCTTGGGCAAGATACGCAGTATTTT. This codes for CASSGTAGRLLGQDTQYF.

This clonotype was seen at least ten times. In nucleotides, the CDR3 is TGTGCCATCAGTGGTTCTAGCGGGGGGAGCACAGATACGCAGTATTTT. It is translated as CAISGSSGGSTDTQYF. The chain is built from TRBV10-3 and TRBJ2-3; 11 bases map to TRBD2. Trimming cost V 4 bases and J 0 bases; bases outside gene matches: 3. The CDR3 spans 16 residues. The germline V gene encodes CDR1 ENHRY and CDR2 SYGVKD.

This clonotype showed up many times. The chain has TRBV12-3 or TRBV12-4 and TRBJ1-6; D unclear. This CDR3 is built from 12 residues. V lost 3 bases and J 11 bases, leaving 8 bases between the germline ends. The CDR3 coding sequence is TGTGCCAGCAGTTTCGCCGGGACACCCCTCCACTTT. Translation: CASSFAGTPLHF.

This clonotype has a single count. The chain couples TRBV10-3 to TRBJ1-1; D is undetermined. Looked up from germline, CDR1 is ENHRY and CDR2 is SYGVKD. V lost 7 bases, J lost 7 bases, and 19 bases lay in between. CDR3 length: 14 residues. The CDR3 region is CAITPAQSRNEAFF. The CDR3 DNA follows: TGTGCCATCACCCCGGCCCAATCAAGGAATGAAGCTTTCTTT.

This sequence joins TRBV20-1 and TRBJ2-3; TRBD2 matches 9 bases. The CDR3 is 17 residues long. The V segment lost 6 bases and the J segment 2 bases; nucleotides outside the gene matches: 15. Germline CDR1 DFQATT, CDR2 SNEGSKA (reference sequence). CDR3: CSAADMTSGTDTDTQYF. For the CDR3, the DNA is TGCAGTGCCGCCGACATGACTAGCGGAACAGACACAGATACGCAGTATTTT.

The table lists this clonotype with many counts. The rearrangement joins TRBV7-2 to TRBJ1-2, with D unclear. Germline CDR1 SGHTA, CDR2 FQGNSA. The CDR3 has 10 amino acids. V was trimmed by 3 bases and J by 10 bases, leaving 6 bases between them. This CDR3 reads CASSLSAYTF. The CDR3 DNA follows: TGTGCCAGCAGCTTGTCCGCCTACACCTTC.

This sequence joins TRBV7-2 and TRBJ2-2, with 7 nucleotides matching TRBD1. The CDR3 extends over 13 amino acids. The germline CDR1 and CDR2 sequences are SGHTA and FQGNSA. The V gene end was trimmed by 5 bases and the J gene end by 5 bases; junction bases not matched to a gene: 2. The DNA for the CDR3 is TGTGCCAGCAGCACGACAGGGACCGGGGAGCTGTTTTTT. Protein sequence: CASSTTGTGELFF.

V gene TRBV15 combines with J gene TRBJ2-3; D not resolved. In germline, CDR1 is LNHNV, CDR2 YYDKDF (reference sequence). The CDR3 length is 13 residues. The V and J ends lost 0 bases and 4 bases respectively, with 5 bases between them. This chain's CDR3 is CATSRDRPDTQYF. In nucleotides, the CDR3 is TGTGCCACCAGCAGAGATCGTCCAGATACGCAGTATTTT. Full variable domain (remainder filled in from reference TRBV15 and TRBJ2-3): DAMVIQNPRYQVTQFGKPVTLSCSQTLNHNVMYWYQQKSSQAPKLLFHYYDKDFNNEADTPDNFQSRRPNTSFCFLDIRSPGLGDTAMYLCATSRDRPDTQYFGPGTRLTVL.